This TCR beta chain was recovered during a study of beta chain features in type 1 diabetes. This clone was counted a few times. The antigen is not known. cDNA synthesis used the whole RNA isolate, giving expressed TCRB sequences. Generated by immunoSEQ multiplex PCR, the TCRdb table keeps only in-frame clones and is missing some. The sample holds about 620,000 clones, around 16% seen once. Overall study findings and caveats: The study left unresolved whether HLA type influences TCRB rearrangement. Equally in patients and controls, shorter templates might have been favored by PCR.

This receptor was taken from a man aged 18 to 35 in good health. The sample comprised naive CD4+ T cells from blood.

The CDR3 is CSVVGQGPNQPQHF. CDR3 in DNA: TGCAGCGTGGTAGGACAGGGACCCAATCAGCCCCAGCATTTT. The rearrangement links TRBV29-1 to TRBJ1-5, with TRBD1 identical over 8 bases. Per the germline V gene, CDR1 is SQVTM and CDR2 is ANQGSEA. The V segment lost 6 bases and the J segment 3 bases; nucleotides outside the gene matches: 7. The CDR3 is 14 amino acids.